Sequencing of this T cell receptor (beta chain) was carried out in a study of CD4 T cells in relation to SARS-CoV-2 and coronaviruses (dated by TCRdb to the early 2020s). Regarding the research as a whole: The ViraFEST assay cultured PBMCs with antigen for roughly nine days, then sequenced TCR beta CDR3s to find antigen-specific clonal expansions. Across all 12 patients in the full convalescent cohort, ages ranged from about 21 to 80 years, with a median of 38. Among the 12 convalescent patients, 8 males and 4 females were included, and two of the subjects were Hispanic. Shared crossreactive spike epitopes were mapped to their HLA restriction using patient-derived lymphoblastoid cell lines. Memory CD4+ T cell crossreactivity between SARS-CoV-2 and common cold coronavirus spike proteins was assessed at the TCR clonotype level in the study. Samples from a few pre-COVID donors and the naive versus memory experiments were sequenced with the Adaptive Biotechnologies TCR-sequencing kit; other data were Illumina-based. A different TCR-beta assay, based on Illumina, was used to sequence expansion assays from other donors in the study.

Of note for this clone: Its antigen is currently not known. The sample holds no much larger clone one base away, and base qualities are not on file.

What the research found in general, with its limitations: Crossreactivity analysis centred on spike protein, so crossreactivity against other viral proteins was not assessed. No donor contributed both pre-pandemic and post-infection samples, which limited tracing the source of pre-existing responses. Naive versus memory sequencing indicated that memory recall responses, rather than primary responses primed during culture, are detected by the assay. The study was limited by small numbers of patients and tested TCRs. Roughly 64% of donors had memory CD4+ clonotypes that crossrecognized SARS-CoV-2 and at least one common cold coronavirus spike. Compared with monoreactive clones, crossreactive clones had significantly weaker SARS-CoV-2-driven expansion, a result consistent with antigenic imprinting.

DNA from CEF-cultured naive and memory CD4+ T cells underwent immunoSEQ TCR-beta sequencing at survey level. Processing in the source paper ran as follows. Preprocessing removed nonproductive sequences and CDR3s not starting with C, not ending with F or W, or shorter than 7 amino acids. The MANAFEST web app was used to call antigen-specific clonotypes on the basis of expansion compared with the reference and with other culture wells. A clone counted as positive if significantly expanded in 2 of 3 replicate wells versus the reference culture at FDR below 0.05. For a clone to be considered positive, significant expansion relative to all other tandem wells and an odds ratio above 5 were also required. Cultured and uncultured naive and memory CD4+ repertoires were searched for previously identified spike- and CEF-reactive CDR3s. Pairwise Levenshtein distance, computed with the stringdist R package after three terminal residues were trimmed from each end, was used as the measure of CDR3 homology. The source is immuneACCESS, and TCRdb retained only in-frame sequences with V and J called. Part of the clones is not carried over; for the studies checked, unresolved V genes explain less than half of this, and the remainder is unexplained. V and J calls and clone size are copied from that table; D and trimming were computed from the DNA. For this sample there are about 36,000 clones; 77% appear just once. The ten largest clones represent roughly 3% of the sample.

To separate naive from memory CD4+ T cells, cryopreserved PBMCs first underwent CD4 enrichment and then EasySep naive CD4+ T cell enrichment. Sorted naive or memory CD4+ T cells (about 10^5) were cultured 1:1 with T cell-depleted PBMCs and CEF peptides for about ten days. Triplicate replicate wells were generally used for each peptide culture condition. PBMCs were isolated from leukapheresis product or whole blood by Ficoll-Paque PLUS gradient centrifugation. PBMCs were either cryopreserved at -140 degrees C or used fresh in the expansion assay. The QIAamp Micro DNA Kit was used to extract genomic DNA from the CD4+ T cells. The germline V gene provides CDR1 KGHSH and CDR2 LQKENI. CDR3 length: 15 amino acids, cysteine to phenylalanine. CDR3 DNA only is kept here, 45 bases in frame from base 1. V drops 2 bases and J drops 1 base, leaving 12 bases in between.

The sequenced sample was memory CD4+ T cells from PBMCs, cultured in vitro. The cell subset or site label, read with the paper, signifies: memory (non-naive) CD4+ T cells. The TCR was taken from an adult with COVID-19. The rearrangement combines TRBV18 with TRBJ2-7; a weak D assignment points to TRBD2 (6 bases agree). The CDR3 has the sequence CASSPGTQASYEQYF. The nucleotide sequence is TGTGCCAGCTCACCAGGGACTCAGGCTTCCTACGAGCAGTACTTC. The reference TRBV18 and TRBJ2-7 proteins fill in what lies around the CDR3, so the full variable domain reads NAGVMQNPRHLVRRRGQEARLRCSPMKGHSHVYWYRQLPEEGLKFMVYLQKENIIDESGMPKERFSAEFPKEGPSILRIQQVVRGDSAAYFCASSPGTQASYEQYFGPGTRLTVT.